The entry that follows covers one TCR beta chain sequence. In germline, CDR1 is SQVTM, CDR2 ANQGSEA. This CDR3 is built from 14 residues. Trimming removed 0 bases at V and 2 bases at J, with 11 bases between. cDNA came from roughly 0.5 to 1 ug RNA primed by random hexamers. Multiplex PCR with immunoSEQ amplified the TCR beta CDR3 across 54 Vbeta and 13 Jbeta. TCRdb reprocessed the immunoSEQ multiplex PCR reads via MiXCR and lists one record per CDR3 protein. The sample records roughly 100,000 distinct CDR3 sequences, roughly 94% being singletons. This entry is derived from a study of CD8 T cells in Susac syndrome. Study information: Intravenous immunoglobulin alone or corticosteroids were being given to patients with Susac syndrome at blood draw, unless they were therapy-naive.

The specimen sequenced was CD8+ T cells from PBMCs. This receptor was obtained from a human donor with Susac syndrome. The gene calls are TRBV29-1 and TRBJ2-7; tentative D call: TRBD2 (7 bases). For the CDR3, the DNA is TGCAGCGTTGAAGAAGGGGGGGCGGCCTACGAGCAGTACTTC. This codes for CSVEEGGAAYEQYF.